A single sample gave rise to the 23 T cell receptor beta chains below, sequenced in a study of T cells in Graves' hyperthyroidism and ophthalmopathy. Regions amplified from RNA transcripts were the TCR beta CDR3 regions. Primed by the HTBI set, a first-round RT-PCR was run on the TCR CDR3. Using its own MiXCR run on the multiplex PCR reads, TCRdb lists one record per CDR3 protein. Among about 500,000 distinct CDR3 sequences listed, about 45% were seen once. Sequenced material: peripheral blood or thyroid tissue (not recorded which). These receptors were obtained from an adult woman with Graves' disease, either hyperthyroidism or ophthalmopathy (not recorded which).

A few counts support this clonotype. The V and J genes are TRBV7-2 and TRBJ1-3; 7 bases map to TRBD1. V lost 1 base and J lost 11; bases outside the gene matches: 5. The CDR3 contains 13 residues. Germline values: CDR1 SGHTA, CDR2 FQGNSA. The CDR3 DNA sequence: TGTGCCAGCAGCTTAGGGGGACAGCGGGCCATATATTTT. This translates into CASSLGGQRAIYF.

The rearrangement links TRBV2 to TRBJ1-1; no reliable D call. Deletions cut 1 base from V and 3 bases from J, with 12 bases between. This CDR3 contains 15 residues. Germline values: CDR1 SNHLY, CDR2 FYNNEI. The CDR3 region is CASSEVPGSDTEAFF. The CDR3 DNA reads TGTGCCAGCAGTGAAGTGCCGGGTTCGGACACTGAAGCTTTCTTT.

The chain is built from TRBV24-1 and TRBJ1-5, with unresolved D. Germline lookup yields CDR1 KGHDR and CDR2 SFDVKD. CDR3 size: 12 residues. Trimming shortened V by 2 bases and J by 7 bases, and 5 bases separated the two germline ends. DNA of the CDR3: TGTGCCACCAGTGATTCACAACAGCCCCAGCATTTT. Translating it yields CATSDSQQPQHF.

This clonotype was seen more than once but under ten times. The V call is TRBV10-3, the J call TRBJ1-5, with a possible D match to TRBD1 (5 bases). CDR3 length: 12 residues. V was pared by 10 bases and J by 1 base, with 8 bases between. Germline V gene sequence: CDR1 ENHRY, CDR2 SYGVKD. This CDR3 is CATRQSNQPQHF. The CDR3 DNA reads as TGTGCCACAAGACAGAGCAATCAGCCCCAGCATTTT.

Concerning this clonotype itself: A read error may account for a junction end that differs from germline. The CDR3 loop reads CSASDDDQAQHF. For the CDR3, the DNA is TGCAGTGCTAGCGATGATGATCAGGCCCAGCATTTT. The genes are TRBV20-1 and TRBJ1-5, with D unresolved. Germline assignment: CDR1 DFQATT and CDR2 SNEGSKA (reference sequence). The CDR3 is 12 residues long.

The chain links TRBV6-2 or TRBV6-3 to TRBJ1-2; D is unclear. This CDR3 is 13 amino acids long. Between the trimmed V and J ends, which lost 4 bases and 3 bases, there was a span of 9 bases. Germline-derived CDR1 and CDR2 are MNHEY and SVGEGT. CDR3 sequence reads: CASSSHNDYGYTF. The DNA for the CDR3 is TGTGCCAGCAGTTCCCATAATGACTATGGCTACACCTTC.

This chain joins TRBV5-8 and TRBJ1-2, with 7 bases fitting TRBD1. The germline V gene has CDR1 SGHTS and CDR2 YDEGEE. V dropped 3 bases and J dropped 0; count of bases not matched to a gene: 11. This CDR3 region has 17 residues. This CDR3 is CASSSYRGLRANYGYTF. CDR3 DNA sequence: TGTGCCAGCAGCTCTTACAGGGGACTAAGAGCTAACTATGGCTACACCTTC.

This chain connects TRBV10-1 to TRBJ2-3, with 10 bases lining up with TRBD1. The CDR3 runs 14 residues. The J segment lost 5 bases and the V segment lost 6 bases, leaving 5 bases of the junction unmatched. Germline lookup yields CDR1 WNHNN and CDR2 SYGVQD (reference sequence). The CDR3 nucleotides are TGCGCCAGCAGCGCCGGGACAGGGGAAGATACGCAGTATTTT. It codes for CASSAGTGEDTQYF.

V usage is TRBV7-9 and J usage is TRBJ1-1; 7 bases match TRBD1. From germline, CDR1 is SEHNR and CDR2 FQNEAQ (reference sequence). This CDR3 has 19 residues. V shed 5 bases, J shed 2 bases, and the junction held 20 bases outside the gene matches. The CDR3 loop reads CASSPPSGSYDRANTEAFF. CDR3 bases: TGTGCCAGCAGCCCCCCTTCGGGTTCCTACGACAGGGCCAACACTGAAGCTTTCTTT.

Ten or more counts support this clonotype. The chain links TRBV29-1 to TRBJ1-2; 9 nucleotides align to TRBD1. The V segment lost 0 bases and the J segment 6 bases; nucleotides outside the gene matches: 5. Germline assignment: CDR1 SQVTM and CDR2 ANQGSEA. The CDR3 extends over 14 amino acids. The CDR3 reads CSVEDDRGLDGYTF. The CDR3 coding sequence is TGCAGCGTTGAAGATGACAGGGGGTTGGATGGCTACACCTTC.

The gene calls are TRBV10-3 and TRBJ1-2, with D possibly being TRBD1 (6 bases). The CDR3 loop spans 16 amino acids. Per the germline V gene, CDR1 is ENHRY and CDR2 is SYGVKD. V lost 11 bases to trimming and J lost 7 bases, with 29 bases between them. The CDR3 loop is CAVPRGETGSISGYTF. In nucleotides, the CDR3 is TGTGCCGTCCCCCGGGGGGAGACAGGTTCTATATCTGGCTACACCTTC.

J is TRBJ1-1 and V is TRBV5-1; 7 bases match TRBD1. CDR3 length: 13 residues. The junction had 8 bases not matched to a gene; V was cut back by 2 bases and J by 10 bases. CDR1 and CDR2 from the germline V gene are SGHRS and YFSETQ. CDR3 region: CASSLRTGAPAFF. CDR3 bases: TGCGCCAGCAGCTTACGGACAGGCGCCCCAGCTTTCTTT.

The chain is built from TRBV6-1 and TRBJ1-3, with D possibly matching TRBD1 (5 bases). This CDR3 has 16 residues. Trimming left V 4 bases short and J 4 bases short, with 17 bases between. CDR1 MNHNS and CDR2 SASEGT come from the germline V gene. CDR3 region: CASSAKPGRTGNTIYF. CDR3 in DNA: TGTGCCAGCAGTGCAAAACCGGGACGTACCGGAAACACCATATATTTT.

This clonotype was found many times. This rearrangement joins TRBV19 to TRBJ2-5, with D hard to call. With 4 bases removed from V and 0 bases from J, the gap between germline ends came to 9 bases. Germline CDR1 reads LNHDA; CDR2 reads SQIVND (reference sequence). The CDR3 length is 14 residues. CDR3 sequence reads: CASSRDWNQETQYF. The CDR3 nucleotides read TGTGCCAGTAGTAGAGACTGGAACCAAGAGACCCAGTACTTC. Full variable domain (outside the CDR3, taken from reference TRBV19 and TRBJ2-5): DGGITQSPKYLFRKEGQNVTLSCEQNLNHDAMYWYRQDPGQGLRLIYYSQIVNDFQKGDIAEGYSVSREKKESFPLTVTSAQKNPTAFYLCASSRDWNQETQYFGPGTRLLVL.

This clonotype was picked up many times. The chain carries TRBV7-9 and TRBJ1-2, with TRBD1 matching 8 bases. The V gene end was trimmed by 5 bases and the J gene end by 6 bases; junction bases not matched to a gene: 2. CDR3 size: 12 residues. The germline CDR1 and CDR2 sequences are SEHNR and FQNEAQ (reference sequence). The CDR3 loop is CASSATGDGYTF. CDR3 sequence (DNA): TGTGCCAGCAGCGCGACAGGGGATGGCTACACCTTC.

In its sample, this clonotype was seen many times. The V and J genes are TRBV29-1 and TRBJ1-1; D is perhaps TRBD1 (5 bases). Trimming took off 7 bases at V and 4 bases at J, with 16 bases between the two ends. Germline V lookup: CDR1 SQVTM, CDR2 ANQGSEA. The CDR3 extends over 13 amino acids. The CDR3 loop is CSGDGGEGTEAFF. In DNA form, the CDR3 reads TGCAGCGGGGACGGAGGGGAGGGCACTGAAGCTTTCTTT.

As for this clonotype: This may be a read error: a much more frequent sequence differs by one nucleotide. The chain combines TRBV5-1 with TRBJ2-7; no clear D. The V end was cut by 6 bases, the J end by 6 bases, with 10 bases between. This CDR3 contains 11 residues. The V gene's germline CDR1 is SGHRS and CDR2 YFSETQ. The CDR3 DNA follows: TGCGCCAGCAACTTCGCAGGCGAGCAGTACTTC. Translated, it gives CASNFAGEQYF.

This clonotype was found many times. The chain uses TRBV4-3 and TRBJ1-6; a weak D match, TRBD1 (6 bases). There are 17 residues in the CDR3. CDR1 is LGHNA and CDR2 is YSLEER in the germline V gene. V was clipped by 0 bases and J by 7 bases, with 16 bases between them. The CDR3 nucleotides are TGCGCCAGCAGCCAAGATCCCCGGATTCAGGGGAATTCACCCCTCCACTTT. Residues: CASSQDPRIQGNSPLHF.

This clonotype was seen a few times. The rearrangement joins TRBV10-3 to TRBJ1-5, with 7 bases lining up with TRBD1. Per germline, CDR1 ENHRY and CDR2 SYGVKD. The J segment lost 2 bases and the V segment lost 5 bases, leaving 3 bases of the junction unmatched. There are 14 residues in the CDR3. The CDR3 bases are TGTGCCATCAGTTCCACAGGGGGCAATCAGCCCCAGCATTTT. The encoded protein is CAISSTGGNQPQHF.

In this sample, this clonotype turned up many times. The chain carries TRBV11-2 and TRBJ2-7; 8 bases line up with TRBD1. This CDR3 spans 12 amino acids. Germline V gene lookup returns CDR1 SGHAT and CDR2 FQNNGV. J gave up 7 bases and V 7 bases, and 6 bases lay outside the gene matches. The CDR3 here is CASNAGGMEQYF. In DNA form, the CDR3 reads TGTGCCAGCAATGCAGGGGGCATGGAGCAGTACTTC. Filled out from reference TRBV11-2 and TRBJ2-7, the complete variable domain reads EAGVAQSPRYKIIEKRQSVAFWCNPISGHATLYWYQQILGQGPKLLIQFQNNGVVDDSQLPKDRFSAERLKGVDSTLKIQPAKLEDSAVYLCASNAGGMEQYFGPGTRLTVT.

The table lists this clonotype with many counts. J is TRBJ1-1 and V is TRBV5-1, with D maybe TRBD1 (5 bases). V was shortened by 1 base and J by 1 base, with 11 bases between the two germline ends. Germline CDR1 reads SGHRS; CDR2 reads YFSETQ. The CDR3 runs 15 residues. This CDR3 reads CASSLLGVKNTEAFF. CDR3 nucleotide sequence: TGCGCCAGCAGCTTGTTGGGGGTAAAGAACACTGAAGCTTTCTTT.

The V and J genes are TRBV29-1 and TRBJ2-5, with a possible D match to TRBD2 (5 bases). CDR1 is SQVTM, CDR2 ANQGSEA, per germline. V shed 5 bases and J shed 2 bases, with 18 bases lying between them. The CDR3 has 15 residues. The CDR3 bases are TGCAGCGTTTCTAGAGATGGAGGACGGCAAGAGACCCAGTACTTC. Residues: CSVSRDGGRQETQYF. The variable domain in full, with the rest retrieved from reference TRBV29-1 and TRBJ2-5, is SAVISQKPSRDICQRGTSLTIQCQVDSQVTMMFWYRQQPGQSLTLIATANQGSEATYESGFVIDKFPISRPNLTFSTLTVSNMSPEDSSIYLCSVSRDGGRQETQYFGPGTRLLVL.

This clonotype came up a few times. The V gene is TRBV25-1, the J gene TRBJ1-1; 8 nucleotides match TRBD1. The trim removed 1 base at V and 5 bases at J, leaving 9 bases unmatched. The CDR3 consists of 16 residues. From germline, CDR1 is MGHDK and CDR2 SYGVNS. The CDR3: CASSESVGQGATEAFF. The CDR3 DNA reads TGTGCCAGCAGTGAATCGGTGGGGCAGGGGGCTACTGAAGCTTTCTTT.